These 12 T cell receptor beta chains were sequenced from one sample in a study of shared clonotypes between healthy human individuals (dated by TCRdb to 2018 to 2021). Library creation used the immunoSEQ multiplex PCR assay. TCRdb took this table from immuneACCESS and kept in-frame rearrangements with V and J called. Such tables lack part of the clones; where checked against another copy, unresolved V genes explain under half of the gap, and the rest is unexplained. The sample table contains 1 million to 1.2 million clones; only one count was recorded for 60% to 80% of them. The leading ten clones occupy 0.89% of the sample. The sample consisted of memory CD4+ T cells from PBMCs. The cell subset or site label corresponds to: CD45RA-negative fraction. Receptors were obtained from a man aged 18 to 29 in good health. Some clones in this sample may be carry-over from other donors' samples.

This clone was counted between two and nine times. The CDR3 region is CASSGMAYGGGEQFF. The DNA of the CDR3 is TGTGCCAGCAGCGGGATGGCCTACGGGGGCGGTGAGCAGTTCTTC. The chain links TRBV27 to TRBJ2-1, with D perhaps TRBD1 or TRBD2 (6 bases each). The germline V gene has CDR1 MNHEY and CDR2 SMNVEV (reference sequence). The CDR3 consists of 15 residues. The ends were cut back, 6 bases at V and 9 bases at J, with 21 bases in the middle.

This clone came up many times. The chain combines TRBV30 with TRBJ1-1, with 8 bases that match TRBD1. The V and J ends lost 3 bases and 10 bases, in that order; junction bases with no gene match: 10. The CDR3 contains 13 residues. Looked up from germline, CDR1 is GTSNPN and CDR2 is SVGIG (reference sequence). In DNA form, the CDR3 reads TGTGCCTGGAGCCCTCCAGGGGGCCGTGGAGCTTTCTTT. Translated, it gives CAWSPPGGRGAFF.

The chain joins TRBV11-2 to TRBJ2-7; 10 nucleotides align to TRBD2. Germline CDR1 SGHAT, CDR2 FQNNGV. The CDR3 has 16 residues. V was clipped by 1 base and J by 4 bases; unmatched bases: 7. The chain's CDR3 is CASSLGGLAGAYEQYF. The CDR3 coding sequence is TGTGCCAGCAGCTTAGGCGGTCTAGCGGGAGCTTACGAGCAGTACTTC.

This chain links TRBV28 with TRBJ1-3, with 8 bases matching TRBD1. Trimming cost V 5 bases and J 7 bases; bases outside gene matches: 1. CDR3 size: 12 residues. CDR1 is MDHEN, CDR2 SYDVKM, per germline. The CDR3 region has the DNA TGTGCCAGCAGTGCAGGGGGCAACACCATATATTTT. Its translation is CASSAGGNTIYF.

In the case of this clone: At the DNA level, this CDR3 is encoded by other sequences in the same sample as well. This rearrangement joins TRBV9 to TRBJ2-3, with 12 bases identical to TRBD2. V was clipped by 4 bases and J by 5 bases; unmatched bases: 8. This CDR3 spans 16 amino acids. CDR1 is SGDLS and CDR2 is YYNGEE in the germline V gene. In nucleotides, the CDR3 is TGTGCCAGCAGCCTTGGGCTAGCGGGAGGGGGAGATACGCAGTATTTT. Protein: CASSLGLAGGGDTQYF.

V is TRBV5-6 and J is TRBJ1-1; 7 bases align to TRBD1. Looked up from germline, CDR1 is SGHDT and CDR2 is YYEEEE. V shed 4 bases and J 0 bases; nucleotides not matched to a gene: 9. CDR3 length: 16 amino acids. The CDR3 here is CASSRSLGQVNTEAFF. The CDR3 nucleotides read TGTGCCAGCAGCAGAAGCCTCGGACAGGTGAACACTGAAGCTTTCTTT. Full variable domain (outside the CDR3, taken from reference TRBV5-6 and TRBJ1-1): DAGVTQSPTHLIKTRGQQVTLRCSPKSGHDTVSWYQQALGQGPQFIFQYYEEEERQRGNFPDRFSGHQFPNYSSELNVNALLLGDSALYLCASSRSLGQVNTEAFFGQGTRLTVV.

This sequence joins TRBV7-9 and TRBJ2-3; D remains unclear. Trimming pared 1 base from V and 4 bases from J, leaving 6 bases between. CDR1 and CDR2 (germline): SEHNR, FQNEAQ (reference sequence). The CDR3 sequence is 13 residues long. The CDR3 coding sequence is TGTGCCAGCAGCTTAGTTCTGGCAGATACGCAGTATTTT. This gives the protein CASSLVLADTQYF.

Of note for this clone: A much larger clone is a single base away; this may be a read error. The chain combines TRBV25-1 with TRBJ1-1; D unclear. CDR3 length: 11 residues. CDR1 is MGHDK and CDR2 is SYGVNS in the germline V gene. Trimming removed 6 bases from V and 0 bases from J, with 2 bases in between. The CDR3 is CASRLNTEAFF. The CDR3 DNA reads as TGTGCCAGCAGACTGAACACTGAAGCTTTCTTT.

The rearrangement joins TRBV4-1 to TRBJ2-3; no firm D call. The V gene's germline CDR1 is MGHRA and CDR2 YSYEKL. V gave up 4 bases and J gave up 6 bases, with 17 bases separating them. The CDR3 spans 15 residues. The CDR3 reads CASSPREGYGDTQYF. The CDR3 region has the DNA TGCGCCAGCAGCCCGAGAGAAGGGTATGGGGATACGCAGTATTTT.

This chain connects TRBV7-9 to TRBJ2-1; 8 bases align to TRBD2. This CDR3 region has 15 residues. Germline trimming cut 5 bases from V and 0 bases from J; bases unmatched to any gene: 3. CDR1 and CDR2 (germline): SEHNR, FQNEAQ (reference sequence). The chain's CDR3 is CASSERGSSYNEQFF. The CDR3 DNA is TGTGCCAGCAGCGAGCGGGGGAGCTCCTACAATGAGCAGTTCTTC.

The gene calls are TRBV7-9 and TRBJ2-3; 7 positions agree with TRBD2. V trimming: 3 bases; J trimming: 8 bases; junction bases outside the gene matches: 8. Germline lookup yields CDR1 SEHNR and CDR2 FQNEAQ (reference sequence). The CDR3 sequence is 14 residues long. CDR3: CASSFHAGEGTQYF. CDR3 nucleotides: TGTGCCAGCAGCTTTCATGCGGGAGAGGGTACGCAGTATTTT.

About this clone itself: Distinct nucleotide sequences in the sample also encode this CDR3. The rearrangement joins TRBV5-6 to TRBJ2-2; tentatively, D is TRBD2 (5 bases). Germline values: CDR1 SGHDT, CDR2 YYEEEE. The CDR3 extends over 16 amino acids. Deletions cut 2 bases from V and 1 base from J, with 12 bases between. The CDR3 is CASSFGLAENTGELFF. The CDR3 DNA reads TGTGCCAGCAGCTTCGGCCTAGCCGAGAACACCGGGGAGCTGTTTTTT.